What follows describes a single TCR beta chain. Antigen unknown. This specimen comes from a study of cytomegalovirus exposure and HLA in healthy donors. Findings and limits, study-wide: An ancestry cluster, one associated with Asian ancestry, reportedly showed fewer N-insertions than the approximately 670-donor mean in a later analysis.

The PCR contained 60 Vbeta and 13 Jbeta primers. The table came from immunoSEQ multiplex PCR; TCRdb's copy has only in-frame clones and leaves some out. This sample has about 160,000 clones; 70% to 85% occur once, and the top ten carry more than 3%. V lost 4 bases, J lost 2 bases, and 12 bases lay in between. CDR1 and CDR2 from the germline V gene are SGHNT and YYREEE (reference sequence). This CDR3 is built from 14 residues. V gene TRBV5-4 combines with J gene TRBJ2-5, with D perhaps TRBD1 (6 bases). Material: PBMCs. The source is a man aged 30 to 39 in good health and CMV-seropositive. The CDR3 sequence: CASSGKDRQETQYF. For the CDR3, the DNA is TGTGCCAGCAGCGGTAAGGACAGACAAGAGACCCAGTACTTC.